This T cell receptor beta chain was retrieved from a study of cytotoxic CD8 clonotypes in ibrutinib-treated CLL. TCRdb's copy holds only in-frame clones and misses some; the assay was immunoSEQ multiplex PCR. The sample records 250,000 to 350,000 clones, around 69% being singletons. The table lists this clone with a count of one. Its antigen is as yet unknown. The CDR3 sequence is 14 residues long. Trimming took 8 bases from V and 4 from J, leaving 17 bases between them. In germline, CDR1 is LNHDA, CDR2 SQIVND (reference sequence). Overall study results and limits: The study found clonality rose at ibrutinib response, then fell toward baseline at progression. Investigators sampled sustained-remission and progressing patients at differing times. Few clonotypes were public, and these shrank or held steady under treatment.

The source of approximately 1.9 micrograms of genomic DNA for TCR beta libraries was cryopreserved PBMCs. The TCR originated in a human donor with chronic lymphocytic leukemia. The V call is TRBV19, the J call TRBJ1-1; tentative D call: TRBD1 (5 bases). The sample was PBMCs, taken at disease progression, from a patient treated with ibrutinib. The CDR3 nucleotides are TGTGCCAGTTTACCAAGGTTGGGGGGCACTGAAGCTTTCTTT. This sequence encodes CASLPRLGGTEAFF.